The T cell receptor (beta chain) described here comes from a study of blood T cell repertoires in COVID-19. J was trimmed by 2 bases and V by 10 bases; bases with no gene match: 13. CDR1 is MNHEY and CDR2 is SMNVEV in the germline V gene (reference sequence). The length of the CDR3 is 15 residues. TCRdb keeps only in-frame clones here, not all; method: immunoSEQ multiplex PCR. There are 350,000 to 400,000 clones in the sample; 85% to 90% occur only once, and approximately 6.2% lies in the top ten. The sample was peripheral blood. This sequence originates from a man aged 18 to 30 with active or convalescent COVID-19. This chain connects TRBV27 to TRBJ2-7, with 8 bases identical to TRBD1. Written as DNA, the CDR3 is TGTGCCATCCAAAGTACGAGACAGGGGACCTACGAGCAGTACTTC. This sequence encodes CAIQSTRQGTYEQYF.